This T cell receptor beta chain stems from a study of cytomegalovirus exposure and HLA in healthy donors. Amplification used 60 Vbeta primers and 13 Jbeta primers. The assay was immunoSEQ multiplex PCR, and TCRdb's table has in-frame clones only and misses some. Seen here are around 250,000 clones, roughly four fifths observed once, and the top ten hold around 8.6%. This clone was detected only a few times. Source material: PBMCs. This TCR came from a woman aged 55-70 years in good health and CMV-seropositive.

CDR3 in DNA: TGTGCCAGCAGCTTAGGCGATGAAAAACTGTTTTTT. As protein: CASSLGDEKLFF. The gene calls are TRBV7-9 and TRBJ1-4; no definite D call. The ends were cut back, 1 base at V and 6 bases at J, with 3 bases in the middle. This CDR3 spans 12 amino acids. Germline V gene sequence: CDR1 SEHNR, CDR2 FQNEAQ (reference sequence). The variable domain in full, with the rest retrieved from reference TRBV7-9 and TRBJ1-4, is DTGVSQNPRHKITKRGQNVTFRCDPISEHNRLYWYRQTLGQGPEFLTYFQNEAQLEKSRLLSDRFSAERPKGSFSTLEIQRTEQGDSAMYLCASSLGDEKLFFGSGTQLSVL.